Below are 18 T cell receptor beta chains sequenced from a single sample in a study of T cell clonality in common variable immunodeficiency. Clones were sequenced by immunoSEQ multiplex PCR, and TCRdb holds only the in-frame ones, with some missing. Observed are about 81,000 clones, no singletons, with the top ten taking 0.75% to 1%. Sequenced: peripheral blood mononuclear cells. The receptors shown here come from a person aged 18 to 69 in good health.

This clone has ten or more counts. Here the CDR3 reads CASNRGPTDTQYF. CDR3 DNA (partial): TGTGCCAGTAATAGGGGGCCAACAGATACG. This chain connects TRBV19 to TRBJ2-3, with 7 bases aligning to TRBD1. The DNA ends 3 residues before the CDR3 does, and the rest of the CDR3 is filled in from the germline J gene. This CDR3 spans 13 amino acids. V dropped 7 bases and J dropped 3; count of bases not matched to a gene: 4. The V gene's germline CDR1 is LNHDA and CDR2 SQIVND (reference sequence).

This clone was observed at least ten times. Read coverage stops 3 residues before the CDR3 terminus; the germline J gene supplies the remainder. The rearrangement uses TRBV5-1 and TRBJ2-1; TRBD2 matches 12 bases. The length of the CDR3 is 13 residues. CDR1 is SGHRS, CDR2 YFSETQ, per germline. Unmatched junction bases numbered 2, after V lost 5 bases and J lost 8 bases. The CDR3 protein is CASRLAGGDEQFF. The sequenced part of the CDR3 DNA is TGCGCCAGCAGACTAGCGGGAGGCGATGAG.

As to this clone: The sequenced fragment ends 3 residues before the CDR3 boundary, so the rest is inferred from the germline J gene. The chain combines TRBV27 with TRBJ2-5; tentative D call: TRBD1 (6 bases). Germline lookup yields CDR1 MNHEY and CDR2 SMNVEV (reference sequence). Trimming stripped 7 bases from V and 4 bases from J, with 16 bases between. This CDR3 is built from 14 residues. The DNA read from the CDR3 is TGTGCCAGCAAAAATACAGGGACACGAGAGACC. Translated: CASKNTGTRET. The whole CDR3 reads CASKNTGTRETQYF.

Remarks on this clone: The CDR3 extends 3 residues past the end of the read, so its final part is completed from the germline J gene. The gene calls are TRBV11-1 and TRBJ2-1, with 10 bases lining up with TRBD1. CDR3 size: 15 residues. J was trimmed by 0 bases and V by 8 bases; bases with no gene match: 4. CDR1 is SGHAT and CDR2 is FQDESV in the germline V gene (reference sequence). Incomplete CDR3 DNA: TGTGCCAGCGGACAGGGGGGCCTCTCCTACAATGAG. The encoded protein is CASGQGGLSYNE. The CDR3 as a whole reads CASGQGGLSYNEQFF.

This clone was counted ten times or more. CDR3 bases read: TGTGCCAGCAGCTTGGGCGGGAGAGGAAACGAG. This gives the protein CASSLGGRGNE. In full, the CDR3 is CASSLGGRGNEQYF. This chain uses TRBV5-6 with TRBJ2-7; TRBD2 agrees at 7 bases. The CDR3 end lies 3 residues beyond the end of the read and is filled in from the germline J gene. J lost 5 bases, V lost 0 bases, and 5 bases had no gene match. The germline gives CDR1 SGHDT, CDR2 YYEEEE. The CDR3 length is 14 residues.

This clone has at least ten counts. An end of the junction does not agree with germline; a read error may underlie this. With the read ending 3 residues before the CDR3 end, the germline J gene is used to fill in that end. The J gene is TRBJ2-7, the V gene TRBV7-7; 9 bases align to TRBD2. There are 13 residues in the CDR3. In germline, CDR1 is SSHAT, CDR2 FNYEAQ (reference sequence). CDR3 residues: CASSRGRDYEQYF. The part of the CDR3 DNA that was read is TGTGCTAGCAGCCGCGGGAGGGACTACGAG.

This clone was recorded at least ten times. The read gets to within 3 residues of the CDR3 end, and the germline J gene fills in the rest. The gene calls are TRBV5-8 and TRBJ2-7; D ambiguous. Germline values: CDR1 SGHTS, CDR2 YDEGEE. The V gene lost 3 bases and the J gene lost 3 bases, with 13 bases spanning the gap. This CDR3 is built from 14 residues. The DNA read from the CDR3 is TGTGCCAGCAGCTCAGACATTGTTAACTACGAG. This gives the protein CASSSDIVNYE. The CDR3 reads in full as CASSSDIVNYEQYF.

Concerning this clone itself: The read gets to within 3 residues of the CDR3 end, and the germline J gene fills in the rest. The V and J genes are TRBV11-2 and TRBJ1-6; tentatively, D is TRBD1 (5 bases). The CDR3 is 12 residues long. Germline V CDR1 and CDR2: SGHAT, FQNNGV. CDR3 bases read: TGTGCCAGCAGCTTAGCCGGGACTGCC. Protein product: CASSLAGTA. In full, the CDR3 is CASSLAGTALHF.

This clone was recorded at least ten times. The missing CDR3 end, 3 residues past where the read stops, is filled in from the germline J gene. This chain connects TRBV19 to TRBJ2-1, with 8 bases matching TRBD1. The CDR3 sequence is 17 residues long. CDR1 is LNHDA and CDR2 is SQIVND in the germline V gene (reference sequence). The ends lost 0 bases at V and 8 bases at J; junction bases unmatched: 12. CDR3 region: CASSIDPTGVEVDEQFF. CDR3 DNA, as far as it was read: TGTGCCAGTAGTATAGACCCGACAGGGGTTGAGGTCGATGAG. The variable domain in full, with the rest retrieved from reference TRBV19 and TRBJ2-1, is DGGITQSPKYLFRKEGQNVTLSCEQNLNHDAMYWYRQDPGQGLRLIYYSQIVNDFQKGDIAEGYSVSREKKESFPLTVTSAQKNPTAFYLCASSIDPTGVEVDEQFFGPGTRLTVL.

This clone was seen ten or more times. Germline is not matched at one junction end, which may reflect a read error. The read terminates 3 residues before the CDR3 end, so the remaining end is supplied by the germline J gene. The chain links TRBV4-2 to TRBJ2-7, with 8 bases lining up with TRBD2. Germline CDR1 LGHNA, CDR2 YNFKEQ. The CDR3 totals 16 residues. Incomplete CDR3 DNA: TGCGCCAGCAGCCAAGACTCGAGCGGGAGTGTCTACGAG. Encoded protein: CASSQDSSGSVYE. The whole CDR3 sequence reads CASSQDSSGSVYEQYF.

This clone was seen repeatedly, ten times or more. The missing CDR3 end, 3 residues past where the read stops, is filled in from the germline J gene. The genes are TRBV29-1 and TRBJ1-2; no reliable D call. Germline V gives CDR1 SQVTM, CDR2 ANQGSEA. The CDR3 extends over 13 amino acids. Trimming cost V 7 bases and J 5 bases, with 17 bases left between them. Partial CDR3 DNA: TGCAGCGCCAGAAGCGGGGTCGGTTATGGC. This translates into CSARSGVGYG. The entire CDR3 sequence reads CSARSGVGYGYTF.

This clone was counted at least ten times. CDR3 loop: CASSLYYEQFF. CDR3 DNA, as far as it was read: TGTGCCAGCAGCCTTTACTATGAG. V usage is TRBV14 and J usage is TRBJ2-1; D remains unclear. Sequencing ends 3 residues short of the CDR3 end; the germline J gene provides the rest. The CDR3 covers 11 residues. V dropped 4 bases and J dropped 8 bases, with 6 bases sitting between them. Germline-derived CDR1 and CDR2 are SGHDN and FVKESK.

This clone came up many times. The CDR3 end is not reached by the read, which stops 3 residues before it; the germline J gene fills it in. This chain joins TRBV20-1 and TRBJ2-3, with 7 bases matching TRBD2. V trimming: 5 bases; J trimming: 2 bases; junction bases outside the gene matches: 13. Germline CDR1 reads DFQATT; CDR2 reads SNEGSKA (reference sequence). The CDR3 has 16 residues. The DNA read from the CDR3 is TGCAGTGCTCCTCCATGGTCTAGCGGCCCCACAGATACG. It translates to CSAPPWSSGPTDT. The full-length CDR3 reads as CSAPPWSSGPTDTQYF.

This clone occurred many times. Sequencing ends 3 residues short of the CDR3 end; the germline J gene provides the rest. The chain combines TRBV5-4 with TRBJ1-4; D is possibly TRBD1 (6 bases). V was shortened by 1 base and J by 5 bases, with 12 bases between the two germline ends. The germline V gene encodes CDR1 SGHNT and CDR2 YYREEE (reference sequence). This CDR3 is built from 15 residues. CDR3 DNA, as far as it was read: TGTGCCAGCAGCTTGTTCAGGGGTGGAAATGAAAAA. Amino acid sequence: CASSLFRGGNEK. The full CDR3 protein is CASSLFRGGNEKLFF.

In this sample, this clone turned up many times. Partial CDR3 DNA: TGCAGCGTTACTATCTCTGGAAACACC. Translation gives CSVTISGNT. In full, the CDR3 reads CSVTISGNTIYF. The V and J genes are TRBV29-1 and TRBJ1-3; D remains unclear. With the read ending 3 residues before the CDR3 end, the germline J gene is used to fill in that end. Per germline, CDR1 SQVTM and CDR2 ANQGSEA. V was trimmed by 5 bases and J by 0 bases, leaving 5 bases between them. This CDR3 is 12 amino acids long.

This clone came up many times. The read ends 3 residues before the CDR3 terminus; that terminus is restored from the germline J gene. This rearrangement joins TRBV7-9 to TRBJ1-2; D is unresolved. This CDR3 has 13 amino acids. The germline CDR1 and CDR2 sequences are SEHNR and FQNEAQ (reference sequence). Trimming removed 3 bases at V and 5 bases at J, with 10 bases between. CDR3 residues: CASSFRVGYGYTF. CDR3 DNA, as far as it was read: TGTGCCAGCAGCTTCCGGGTAGGATATGGC.

This clone was counted many times. The CDR3 end is not reached by the read, which stops 3 residues before it; the germline J gene fills it in. This chain links TRBV28 with TRBJ1-2; 7 nucleotides agree with TRBD1. The CDR3 is 15 amino acids. Germline V gives CDR1 MDHEN, CDR2 SYDVKM. With V trimmed by 1 base and J by 5 bases, 7 bases remained unmatched. This chain's CDR3 is CASSLFQDRFYGYTF. CDR3 DNA (partial): TGTGCCAGCAGTTTATTCCAGGACAGGTTTTATGGC.

At least ten counts were recorded for this clone. The read ends 3 residues early relative to the CDR3; the germline J gene fills the gap. J is TRBJ2-5 and V is TRBV12-3 or TRBV12-4; a weak D match, TRBD1 (5 bases). The CDR3 consists of 13 residues. Between the trimmed V and J ends, which lost 3 bases and 5 bases, there was a span of 10 bases. This CDR3 is CASSFRVAETQYF. CDR3 DNA, as far as it was read: TGTGCCAGCAGTTTCAGGGTTGCGGAGACC.